This T cell receptor beta chain was identified in a study of blood T cell repertoires in COVID-19. Per germline, CDR1 LGHDT and CDR2 YNNKEL (reference sequence). Deletions cut 2 bases from V and 0 bases from J, with 7 bases between. CDR3 length: 14 residues. The method was immunoSEQ multiplex PCR; TCRdb's version includes in-frame clones alone and lacks a portion of them. The table records approximately 100,000 clones, about 89% of them present only once. The sequenced material came from peripheral blood. The chain is built from TRBV3-1 (or the pseudogene TRBV3-2) and TRBJ2-5; a weak D match, TRBD1 (5 bases). This TCR was recovered from a man between 60 and 75 years old with acute or convalescent COVID-19. As DNA, the CDR3 is TGTGCCAGCAGCCAAAGGGGTAACCAAGAGACCCAGTACTTC. It translates to CASSQRGNQETQYF.